This T cell receptor (beta chain) was sequenced for a study of PD-1 blockade in mismatch repair-deficient tumors. Germline-derived CDR1 and CDR2 are LNHDA and SQIVND (reference sequence). Trimming shortened V by 3 bases and J by 0 bases, and 14 bases separated the two germline ends. The CDR3 spans 16 residues. Mismatch repair deficiency was confirmed in all patients, by PCR or immunohistochemistry. Assay: immunoSEQ multiplex PCR; the TCRdb copy retains only in-frame clones and omits some. The data contain under 150,000 clones, 86% of them seen just once; the ten biggest clones take up roughly 13%. The TCR sequence derives from an adult with mismatch repair-deficient cancer. The source material was peripheral blood, sampled 44 weeks after starting pembrolizumab. This chain connects TRBV19 to TRBJ1-2; D not resolved. Here the CDR3 DNA reads TGTGCCAGTAGTATGGCTCGGCCGGACGCTAACTATGGCTACACCTTC. Protein: CASSMARPDANYGYTF. The full variable domain, its missing parts supplied by reference TRBV19 and TRBJ1-2, is DGGITQSPKYLFRKEGQNVTLSCEQNLNHDAMYWYRQDPGQGLRLIYYSQIVNDFQKGDIAEGYSVSREKKESFPLTVTSAQKNPTAFYLCASSMARPDANYGYTFGSGTRLTVV.